A selection of T cell receptor beta chains follows, all from one sample in a study of cytomegalovirus exposure and HLA in healthy donors. Measured with immunoSEQ multiplex PCR; TCRdb has only the in-frame clones, and not every one. The sample holds around 200,000 clones, around 89% seen once. Sequenced: PBMCs. These receptor sequences come from a woman aged 18-30 years in good health and CMV-seronegative. Each CDR3 is given with its conserved first and last residue. A D gene is named only where the DNA matches it firmly. Clone size is stated in some rows and not others, as once, few, many or a class when expanded.

v_gene,j_gene,abundance,d_gene,CDR3aa,CDR3nt
TRBV7-9,TRBJ1-2,.,.,CSSSQSGHNYGYTF,TGTTCCAGCAGCCAGTCGGGACATAACTATGGCTACACCTTC
TRBV27,TRBJ2-1,.,TRBD1,CASSLTGGHNEQFF,TGTGCCAGCAGTCTGACAGGGGGTCACAATGAGCAGTTCTTC
TRBV7-3,TRBJ2-5,.,.,CASSPTGLQETQYF,TGTGCCAGCAGCCCGACAGGCCTCCAAGAGACCCAGTACTTC
TRBV7-2,TRBJ2-5,.,TRBD2,CASSLSGGAGETQYF,TGTGCCAGCAGTCTAAGCGGGGGGGCCGGAGAGACCCAGTACTTC
TRBV19,TRBJ1-1,.,.,CASSMRRQTEAFF,TGTGCCAGTAGTATGAGGCGGCAGACTGAAGCTTTCTTT
TRBV25-1,TRBJ2-3,.,TRBD2,CASPKSLAGGADTQYF,TGTGCCAGCCCCAAATCCCTAGCGGGAGGTGCAGATACGCAGTATTTT
TRBV4-1,TRBJ1-2,.,.,CASSQVNRRNYGYTF,TGCGCCAGCAGCCAAGTTAACAGACGCAACTATGGCTACACCTTC
TRBV4-3,TRBJ1-2,.,.,CASSPAGVNGYTF,TGCGCCAGCAGCCCGGCAGGGGTTAATGGCTACACCTTC
TRBV15,TRBJ1-4,.,.,CATSRERRLINEKLFF,TGTGCCACCAGCAGAGAAAGGCGACTAATTAATGAAAAACTGTTTTTT
TRBV9,TRBJ2-6,.,TRBD1,CASSHRFLRQGEAGANVLTF,TGTGCCAGCAGCCACAGGTTCCTACGACAGGGAGAAGCTGGGGCCAACGTCCTGACTTTC
TRBV5-1,TRBJ2-1,.,TRBD1,CASSLAPPDRSYNEQFF,TGCGCCAGCAGCTTGGCCCCCCCGGACAGGTCATACAATGAGCAGTTCTTC
TRBV29-1,TRBJ2-5,.,.,CSVDCGDQETQYF,TGCAGCGTTGATTGCGGGGACCAAGAGACCCAGTACTTC
TRBV4-1,TRBJ2-7,.,.,CASSPAQNRAYEQYF,TGCGCCAGCAGCCCAGCCCAGAACAGGGCCTACGAGCAGTACTTC
TRBV4-3,TRBJ1-2,.,TRBD1,CASSQDQGADDGYTF,TGCGCCAGCAGCCAAGATCAGGGGGCAGATGATGGCTACACCTTC
TRBV19,TRBJ1-5,once,TRBD1,CASKGRQGQDQPQHF,TGTGCCAGTAAGGGGCGACAGGGACAAGACCAGCCCCAGCATTTT
TRBV6-5,TRBJ2-1,.,.,CASSYAYRGEQFF,TGTGCCAGCAGTTACGCCTACCGGGGTGAGCAGTTCTTC
TRBV6-6,TRBJ2-7,few,TRBD1,CASSGTGTGGHEQYF,TGTGCCAGCAGTGGGACCGGGACAGGGGGGCACGAGCAGTACTTC
TRBV4-3,TRBJ1-4,.,.,CASSQDLVGFNEKLFF,TGCGCCAGCAGCCAAGATCTAGTCGGATTTAATGAAAAACTGTTTTTT
TRBV7-9,TRBJ1-1,.,.,CASSSTLNTEAFF,TGTGCCAGCAGCTCGACATTGAACACTGAAGCTTTCTTT
TRBV7-2,TRBJ1-5,.,TRBD1,CASSLAGTGGTRSNQPQHF,TGTGCCAGCAGCTTAGCAGGGACAGGCGGCACCCGTAGCAATCAGCCCCAGCATTTT
TRBV29-1,TRBJ2-1,once,TRBD2,CRVTSGYNEQFF,TGCAGAGTGACTAGCGGATACAATGAGCAGTTCTTC
TRBV27,TRBJ2-7,.,.,CASSLGSGTPAYEQYF,TGTGCCAGCAGTTTAGGCTCCGGGACTCCGGCCTACGAGCAGTACTTC
TRBV27,TRBJ2-1,.,.,CASSLIIRNEQFF,TGTGCCAGCTCTCTCATAATTCGGAATGAGCAGTTCTTC
TRBV30,TRBJ2-5,.,TRBD2,CAWSVGTSGRYRTQYF,TGTGCCTGGAGTGTGGGGACTAGCGGGAGGTATCGGACCCAGTACTTC
TRBV28,TRBJ1-1,once,.,CAITYQGTEAFF,TGTGCCATCACATATCAGGGAACTGAAGCTTTCTTT
TRBV30,TRBJ2-7,.,TRBD2,CAWRTAGGSYEQYF,TGTGCCTGGAGAACAGCGGGAGGCTCCTACGAGCAGTACTTC
TRBV7-9,TRBJ1-2,.,TRBD1,CASSSGQAAYGYTF,TGTGCCAGCAGCTCGGGACAGGCTGCCTATGGCTACACCTTC
TRBV5-1,TRBJ1-6,.,.,CASSVTGNSPLHF,TGCGCCAGCAGCGTGACAGGAAATTCACCCCTCCACTTT
TRBV27,TRBJ1-2,.,.,CASSFGPGNGYTF,TGTGCCAGCAGTTTCGGACCGGGGAATGGCTACACCTTC
TRBV7-6,TRBJ2-7,.,TRBD2,CASSPRSGGEQYF,TGTGCCAGCAGCCCCAGGTCGGGGGGCGAGCAGTACTTC
TRBV7-6,TRBJ1-1,.,.,CASIPRQDEIEAFF,TGTGCCAGCATCCCTCGCCAGGATGAAATTGAAGCTTTCTTT
TRBV2,TRBJ2-1,.,TRBD1,CASSPTGVVGNEQFF,TGTGCCAGCAGTCCCACAGGGGTTGTTGGCAATGAGCAGTTCTTC
TRBV7-8,TRBJ2-2,few,TRBD1,CASSPRRDRGTGELFF,TGTGCCAGCAGCCCGCGCAGGGACAGGGGGACCGGGGAGCTGTTTTTT
TRBV30,TRBJ1-5,.,.,CAWSLTANSNQPQHF,TGTGCCTGGAGTCTGACAGCTAATAGCAATCAGCCCCAGCATTTT
TRBV19,TRBJ1-5,.,.,CASSIDLSGSGQPQHF,TGTGCCAGTAGTATAGATCTCTCGGGGTCGGGGCAGCCCCAGCATTTT
TRBV9,TRBJ2-5,.,TRBD2,CASSVQGVAGAWETQYF,TGTGCCAGCAGCGTACAAGGGGTAGCGGGAGCCTGGGAGACCCAGTACTTC
TRBV2,TRBJ1-3,.,.,CASSVKETLAGNTIYF,TGTGCCAGCAGTGTAAAGGAGACTTTGGCTGGAAACACCATATATTTT
TRBV15,TRBJ1-2,.,.,CATSRGGQHYGYTF,TGTGCCACCAGCAGAGGAGGGCAGCACTATGGCTACACCTTC
TRBV27,TRBJ2-7,once,TRBD2,CASTHSGLAGFNEQYF,TGTGCCAGCACCCATTCCGGACTAGCGGGATTCAACGAGCAGTACTTC
TRBV27,TRBJ2-3,once,.,CASSFKRFSTDTQYF,TGTGCCAGCAGTTTTAAGCGGTTTAGCACAGATACGCAGTATTTT
TRBV6-1,TRBJ2-1,once,TRBD2,CASSHTSGRGEQFF,TGTGCCAGCAGCCACACTAGCGGGAGGGGAGAGCAGTTCTTC
TRBV7-2,TRBJ2-5,.,TRBD2,CASSPRTSYRMETQYF,TGTGCCAGCAGCCCTCGGACTAGCTACCGTATGGAGACCCAGTACTTC
TRBV4-1,TRBJ2-3,.,TRBD2,CASSLRMGLVETDTQYF,TGCGCCAGCAGCCTACGGATGGGACTAGTGGAGACAGATACGCAGTATTTT
TRBV19,TRBJ2-1,.,.,CASSIPGVNEQFF,TGTGCCAGTAGTATCCCGGGGGTGAATGAGCAGTTCTTC
TRBV4-3,TRBJ2-3,few,TRBD2,CASSPSGSMTDTQYF,TGCGCCAGCAGCCCTAGCGGGAGTATGACAGATACGCAGTATTTT
TRBV5-1,TRBJ2-7,.,TRBD1,CASSLSGQGYEQYF,TGCGCCAGCAGCTTGTCGGGACAGGGTTACGAGCAGTACTTC
TRBV7-2,TRBJ1-1,.,TRBD1,CASSPPGGQANEAFF,TGTGCCAGCAGCCCCCCCGGGGGACAGGCGAATGAAGCTTTCTTT
TRBV6-4,TRBJ2-1,.,.,CASSDSAGSYNEQFF,TGTGCCAGCAGTGACTCAGCGGGCTCCTACAATGAGCAGTTCTTC
TRBV6-5,TRBJ2-1,.,TRBD2,CASSYGGRANNEQFF,TGTGCCAGCAGTTACGGCGGGAGGGCTAACAATGAGCAGTTCTTC
TRBV5-1,TRBJ2-7,.,.,CASSPMNRVSSYEQYF,TGCGCCAGCAGCCCAATGAACAGGGTCAGCTCCTACGAGCAGTACTTC
TRBV28,TRBJ1-1,.,.,CASSPQGSNTEAFF,TGTGCCAGCAGCCCGCAGGGATCGAACACTGAAGCTTTCTTT
TRBV4-3,TRBJ1-2,.,.,CASSQDRWAPPEGYTF,TGCGCCAGCAGCCAAGATCGTTGGGCACCCCCGGAAGGCTACACCTTC
TRBV2,TRBJ1-2,once,.,CATGGPNYGYTF,TGTGCCACCGGGGGGCCTAACTATGGCTACACCTTC
TRBV19,TRBJ1-4,.,.,CASSSRGPEKLFF,TGTGCCAGTAGTTCGCGGGGCCCAGAAAAACTGTTTTTT
TRBV18,TRBJ2-7,.,.,CASSPGWNYEQYF,TGTGCCAGCTCACCGGGCTGGAACTACGAGCAGTACTTC
TRBV7-2,TRBJ1-3,.,.,CASRRSTSGNTIYF,TGTGCCAGCCGGCGGTCCACCTCTGGAAACACCATATATTTT
TRBV28,TRBJ2-2,few,.,CASLLTSNDPGELFF,TGTGCCAGCCTCTTGACTAGTAACGACCCCGGGGAGCTGTTTTTT
TRBV19,TRBJ2-3,.,TRBD2,CASSPRGASSTDTQYF,TGTGCCAGTAGTCCGCGGGGGGCCTCTAGCACAGATACGCAGTATTTT
TRBV27,TRBJ2-1,.,.,CASSLSGGYNEQFF,TGTGCCAGCAGTTTATCGGGGGGCTACAATGAGCAGTTCTTC